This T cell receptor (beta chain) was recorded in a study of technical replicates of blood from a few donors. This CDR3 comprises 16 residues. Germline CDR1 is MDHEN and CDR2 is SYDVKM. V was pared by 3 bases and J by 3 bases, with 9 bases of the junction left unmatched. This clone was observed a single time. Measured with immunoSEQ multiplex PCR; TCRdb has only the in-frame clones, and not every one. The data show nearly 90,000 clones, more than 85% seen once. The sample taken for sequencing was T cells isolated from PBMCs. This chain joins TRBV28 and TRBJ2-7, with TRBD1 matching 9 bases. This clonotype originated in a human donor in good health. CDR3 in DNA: TGTGCCAGCAGTTTTCGACAGGGGGTGCTTGGCTACGAGCAGTACTTC. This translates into CASSFRQGVLGYEQYF.